This T cell receptor (beta chain) was captured in a study of cytomegalovirus exposure and HLA in healthy donors. 60 Vbeta and 13 Jbeta primers were used in PCR. Measured with immunoSEQ multiplex PCR; TCRdb has only the in-frame clones, and not every one. The data hold around 99,000 clones, with 65% to 80% observed a single time. This clone appeared once. Antigen unknown. General study results and limits: Researchers reported from a later analysis that most CMV-associated TCR beta chains appeared HLA-restricted. Specificity for CMV antigens was confirmed in vitro for a few of the CMV-associated chains. Trimming of TCR beta V- and J-genes showed a link, identified in a later analysis, to a missense DCLRE1C variant. Researchers had no immune exposure information except CMV serostatus available.

V dropped 5 bases and J dropped 5; count of bases not matched to a gene: 9. Germline-derived CDR1 and CDR2 are SGHTA and FQGNSA. CDR3 length: 16 residues. The specimen sequenced was PBMCs. The J gene is TRBJ2-1, the V gene TRBV7-2; TRBD2 agrees at 10 bases. The sequence derives from a male donor in good health and CMV-seronegative. In DNA, the CDR3 is TGTGCCAGCAGCCCCGCGTTCAGCGGGAGGGACAATGAGCAGTTCTTC. It yields the protein CASSPAFSGRDNEQFF. The whole variable domain, remainder taken from reference TRBV7-2 and TRBJ2-1, is GAGVSQSPSNKVTEKGKDVELRCDPISGHTALYWYRQSLGQGLEFLIYFQGNSAPDKSGLPSDRFSAERTGGSVSTLTIQRTQQEDSAVYLCASSPAFSGRDNEQFFGPGTRLTVL.